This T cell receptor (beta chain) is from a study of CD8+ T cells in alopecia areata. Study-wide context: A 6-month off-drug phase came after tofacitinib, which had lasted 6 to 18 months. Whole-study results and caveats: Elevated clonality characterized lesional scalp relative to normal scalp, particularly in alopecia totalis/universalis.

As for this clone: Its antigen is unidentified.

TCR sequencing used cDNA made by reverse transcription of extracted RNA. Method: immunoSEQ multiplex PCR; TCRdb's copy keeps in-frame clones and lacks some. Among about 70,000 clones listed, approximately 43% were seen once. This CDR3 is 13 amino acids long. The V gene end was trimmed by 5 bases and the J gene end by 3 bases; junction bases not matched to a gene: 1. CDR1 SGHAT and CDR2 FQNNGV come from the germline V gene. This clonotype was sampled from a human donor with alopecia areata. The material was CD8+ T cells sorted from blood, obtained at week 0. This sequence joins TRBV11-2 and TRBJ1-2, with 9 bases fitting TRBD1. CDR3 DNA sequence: TGTGCCAGCAGCGGACAGGGGTACTATGGCTACACCTTC. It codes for CASSGQGYYGYTF.